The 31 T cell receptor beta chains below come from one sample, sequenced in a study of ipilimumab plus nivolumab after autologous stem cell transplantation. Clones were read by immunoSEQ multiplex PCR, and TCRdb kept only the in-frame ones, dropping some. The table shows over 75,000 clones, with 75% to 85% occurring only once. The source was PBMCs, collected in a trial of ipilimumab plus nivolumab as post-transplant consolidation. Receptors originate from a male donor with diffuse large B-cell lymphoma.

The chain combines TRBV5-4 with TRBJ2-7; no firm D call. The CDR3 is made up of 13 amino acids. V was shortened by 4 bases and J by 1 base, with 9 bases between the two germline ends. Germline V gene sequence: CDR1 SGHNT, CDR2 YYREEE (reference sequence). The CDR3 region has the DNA TGTGCCAGCAGCCCCGACCAATCCTACGAGCAGTACTTC. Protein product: CASSPDQSYEQYF.

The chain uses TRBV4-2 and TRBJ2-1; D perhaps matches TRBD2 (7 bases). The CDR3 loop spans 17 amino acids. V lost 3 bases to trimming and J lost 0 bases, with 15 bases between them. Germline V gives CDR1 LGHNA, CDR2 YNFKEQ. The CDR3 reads CASSHLPAGASYNEQFF. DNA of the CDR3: TGTGCCAGCAGCCACCTCCCCGCGGGGGCCTCCTACAATGAGCAGTTCTTC.

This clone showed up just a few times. This CDR3 reads CASSLDYHGYTF. The CDR3 DNA reads as TGTGCCAGCAGCTTGGATTATCATGGCTACACCTTC. This chain connects TRBV7-9 to TRBJ1-2; D uncertain. There are 12 residues in the CDR3. V lost 3 bases, J lost 6 bases, and 8 bases lay in between. The germline gives CDR1 SEHNR, CDR2 FQNEAQ (reference sequence).

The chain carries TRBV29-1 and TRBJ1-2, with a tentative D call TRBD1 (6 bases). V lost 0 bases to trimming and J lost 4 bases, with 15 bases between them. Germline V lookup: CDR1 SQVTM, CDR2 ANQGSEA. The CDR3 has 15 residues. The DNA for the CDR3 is TGCAGCGTTGAAGATGAAAGGGGGACGGGCTATGGCTACACCTTC. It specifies CSVEDERGTGYGYTF. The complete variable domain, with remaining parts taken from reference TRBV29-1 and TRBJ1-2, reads SAVISQKPSRDICQRGTSLTIQCQVDSQVTMMFWYRQQPGQSLTLIATANQGSEATYESGFVIDKFPISRPNLTFSTLTVSNMSPEDSSIYLCSVEDERGTGYGYTFGSGTRLTVV.

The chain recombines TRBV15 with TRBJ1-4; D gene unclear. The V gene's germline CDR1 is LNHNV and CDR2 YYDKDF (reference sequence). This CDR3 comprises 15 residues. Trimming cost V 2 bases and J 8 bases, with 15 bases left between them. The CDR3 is CATSRFASGGEKLFF. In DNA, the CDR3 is TGTGCCACCAGCAGATTTGCCTCAGGTGGGGAAAAACTGTTTTTT. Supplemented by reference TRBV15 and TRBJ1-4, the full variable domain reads DAMVIQNPRYQVTQFGKPVTLSCSQTLNHNVMYWYQQKSSQAPKLLFHYYDKDFNNEADTPDNFQSRRPNTSFCFLDIRSPGLGDTAMYLCATSRFASGGEKLFFGSGTQLSVL.

DNA for the CDR3: TGTGCCAGCAGCCAATCCCCTGATAGCAATCAGCCCCAGCATTTT. Translating gives CASSQSPDSNQPQHF. The chain couples TRBV6-1 to TRBJ1-5; D remains ambiguous. This CDR3 has 15 residues. Trimming cost V 6 bases and J 0 bases, with 12 bases left between them. CDR1 and CDR2 from the germline V gene are MNHNS and SASEGT.

The CDR3 reads CASSSGQAYGYTF. CDR3 nucleotide sequence: TGTGCCAGCAGTTCCGGACAGGCCTATGGCTACACCTTC. This rearrangement joins TRBV27 to TRBJ1-2; TRBD1 aligns across 7 bases. The CDR3 has 13 residues. After removal of 4 bases from V and 4 bases from J, the junction contained 3 bases not matched to a gene. CDR1 and CDR2 from the germline V gene are MNHEY and SMNVEV (reference sequence).

DNA of the CDR3: TGTGCCAGCAGCTTAGTGGGGAATCAGCCCCAGCATTTT. Its protein is CASSLVGNQPQHF. The gene calls are TRBV7-8 and TRBJ1-5; D is undetermined. Germline CDR1 is SGHVS and CDR2 is FQNEAQ. The CDR3 is made up of 13 amino acids. The ends were cut back, 1 base at V and 4 bases at J, with 5 bases in the middle.

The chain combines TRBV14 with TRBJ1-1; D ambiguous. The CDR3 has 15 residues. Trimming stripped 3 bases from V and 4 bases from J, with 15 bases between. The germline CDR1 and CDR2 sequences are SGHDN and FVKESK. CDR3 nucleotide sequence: TGTGCCAGCAGCCAGGAATCAAGCTGGGGCACTGAAGCTTTCTTT. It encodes CASSQESSWGTEAFF.

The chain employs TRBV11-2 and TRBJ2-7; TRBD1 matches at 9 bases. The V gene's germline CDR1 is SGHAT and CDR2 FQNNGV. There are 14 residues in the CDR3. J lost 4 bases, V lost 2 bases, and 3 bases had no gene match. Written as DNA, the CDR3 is TGTGCCAGCAGCTTAACAGGGGGCGCGTACGAGCAGTACTTC. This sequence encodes CASSLTGGAYEQYF. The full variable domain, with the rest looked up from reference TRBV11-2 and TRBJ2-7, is EAGVAQSPRYKIIEKRQSVAFWCNPISGHATLYWYQQILGQGPKLLIQFQNNGVVDDSQLPKDRFSAERLKGVDSTLKIQPAKLEDSAVYLCASSLTGGAYEQYFGPGTRLTVT.

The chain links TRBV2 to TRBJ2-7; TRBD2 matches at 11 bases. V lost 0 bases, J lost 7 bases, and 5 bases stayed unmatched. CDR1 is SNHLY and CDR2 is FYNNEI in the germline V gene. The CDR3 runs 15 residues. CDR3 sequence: CASSEAGLAGGEQYF. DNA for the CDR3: TGTGCCAGCAGTGAAGCGGGCCTAGCGGGGGGAGAGCAGTACTTC. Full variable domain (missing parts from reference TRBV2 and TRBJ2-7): EPEVTQTPSHQVTQMGQEVILRCVPISNHLYFYWYRQILGQKVEFLVSFYNNEISEKSEIFDDQFSVERPDGSNFTLKIRSTKLEDSAMYFCASSEAGLAGGEQYFGPGTRLTVT.

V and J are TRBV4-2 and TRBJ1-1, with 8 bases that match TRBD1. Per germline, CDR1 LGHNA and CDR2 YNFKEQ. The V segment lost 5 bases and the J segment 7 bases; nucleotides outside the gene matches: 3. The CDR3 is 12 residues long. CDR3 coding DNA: TGTGCCAGCAGCTCCGGGACAGGTGAAGCTTTCTTT. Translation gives CASSSGTGEAFF.

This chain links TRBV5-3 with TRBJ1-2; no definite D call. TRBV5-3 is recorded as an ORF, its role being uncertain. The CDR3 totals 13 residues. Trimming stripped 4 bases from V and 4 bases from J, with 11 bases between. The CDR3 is CARSRGILYGYTF. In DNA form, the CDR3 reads TGTGCCAGAAGCCGCGGGATCCTCTATGGCTACACCTTC.

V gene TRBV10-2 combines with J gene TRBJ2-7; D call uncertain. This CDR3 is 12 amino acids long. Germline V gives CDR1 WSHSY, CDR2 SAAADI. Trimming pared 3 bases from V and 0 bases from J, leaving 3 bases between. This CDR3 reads CASSDSSYEQYF. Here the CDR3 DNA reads TGCGCCAGCAGTGACAGCTCCTACGAGCAGTACTTC.

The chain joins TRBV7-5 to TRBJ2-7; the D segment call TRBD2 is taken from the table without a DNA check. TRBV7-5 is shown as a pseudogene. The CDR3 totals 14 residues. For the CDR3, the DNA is TGTGTCAGAAGCCCCCGGAGACTATTCTACGAGCAGTACTTC. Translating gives CVRSPRRLFYEQYF.

In DNA, the CDR3 is TGTGCCAGCAGCTTAACAATGAACACTGAAGCTTTCTTT. It translates to CASSLTMNTEAFF. V and J are TRBV7-3 and TRBJ1-1; unclear D gene. CDR3 length: 13 amino acids. The germline V gene encodes CDR1 SGHTA and CDR2 FQGTGA. Trimming took off 0 bases at V and 0 bases at J, with 2 bases between the two ends.

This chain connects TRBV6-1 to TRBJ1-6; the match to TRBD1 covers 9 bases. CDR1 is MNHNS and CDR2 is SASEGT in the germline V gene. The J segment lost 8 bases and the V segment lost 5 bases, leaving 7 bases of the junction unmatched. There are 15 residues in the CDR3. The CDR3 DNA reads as TGTGCCAGCAGTTCCCTGACAGGGGGAGATTCACCCCTCCACTTT. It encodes CASSSLTGGDSPLHF.

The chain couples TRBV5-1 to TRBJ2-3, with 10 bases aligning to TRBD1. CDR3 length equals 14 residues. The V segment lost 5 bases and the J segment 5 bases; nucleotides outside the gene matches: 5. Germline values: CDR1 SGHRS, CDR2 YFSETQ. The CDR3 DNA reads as TGCGCCAGCAGGGGACAGGGGATCGGAGATACGCAGTATTTT. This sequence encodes CASRGQGIGDTQYF.

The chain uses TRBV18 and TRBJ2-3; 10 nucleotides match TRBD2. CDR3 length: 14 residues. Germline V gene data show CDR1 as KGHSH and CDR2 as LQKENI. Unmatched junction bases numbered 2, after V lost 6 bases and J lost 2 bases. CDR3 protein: CASSGTSDTDTQYF. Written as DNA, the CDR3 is TGTGCCAGCTCCGGGACTAGCGACACAGATACGCAGTATTTT.

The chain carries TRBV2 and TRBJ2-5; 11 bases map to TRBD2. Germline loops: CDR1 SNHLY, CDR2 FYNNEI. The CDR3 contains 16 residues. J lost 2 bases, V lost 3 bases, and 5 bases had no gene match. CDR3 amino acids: CASSEARLAGQETQYF. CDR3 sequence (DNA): TGTGCCAGCAGTGAGGCCAGACTAGCGGGACAAGAGACCCAGTACTTC.

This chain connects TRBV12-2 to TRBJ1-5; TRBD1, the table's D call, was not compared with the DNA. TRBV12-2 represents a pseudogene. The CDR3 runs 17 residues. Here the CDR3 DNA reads TGTGCAAGTCGCCTCCAGGGACAGGGGAGAAGCAATCAGCCCCAGCATTTT. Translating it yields CASRLQGQGRSNQPQHF.

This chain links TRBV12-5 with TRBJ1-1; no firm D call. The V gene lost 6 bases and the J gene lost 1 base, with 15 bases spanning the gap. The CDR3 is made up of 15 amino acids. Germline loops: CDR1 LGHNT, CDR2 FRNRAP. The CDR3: CASGLGVSGNTEAFF. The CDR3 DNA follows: TGTGCTAGTGGCCTTGGGGTCAGCGGGAACACTGAAGCTTTCTTT.

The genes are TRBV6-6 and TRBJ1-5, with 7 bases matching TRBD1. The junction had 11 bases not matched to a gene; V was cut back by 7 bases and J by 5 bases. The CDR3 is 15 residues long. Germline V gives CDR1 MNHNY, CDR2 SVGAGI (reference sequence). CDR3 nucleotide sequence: TGTGCCAGCACCTCTAACAGGGGTCGGGATCAGCCCCAGCATTTT. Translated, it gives CASTSNRGRDQPQHF.

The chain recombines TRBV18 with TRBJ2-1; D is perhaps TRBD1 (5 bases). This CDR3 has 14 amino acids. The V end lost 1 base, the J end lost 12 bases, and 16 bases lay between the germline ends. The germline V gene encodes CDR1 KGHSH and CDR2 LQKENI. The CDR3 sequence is CASSPLGAADGQFF. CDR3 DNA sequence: TGTGCCAGCTCACCACTAGGGGCCGCCGATGGGCAGTTCTTC.

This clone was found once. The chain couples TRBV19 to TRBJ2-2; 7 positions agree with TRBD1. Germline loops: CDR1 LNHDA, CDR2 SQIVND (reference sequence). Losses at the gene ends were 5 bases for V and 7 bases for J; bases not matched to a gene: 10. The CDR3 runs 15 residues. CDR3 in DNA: TGTGCCAGTAGTCCGAACGTAGGGGGCAGCGGGGAGCTGTTTTTT. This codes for CASSPNVGGSGELFF.

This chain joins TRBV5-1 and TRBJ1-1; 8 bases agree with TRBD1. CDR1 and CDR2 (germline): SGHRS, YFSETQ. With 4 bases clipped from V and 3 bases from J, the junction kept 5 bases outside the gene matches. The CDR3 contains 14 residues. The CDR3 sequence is CASSPDRGYTEAFF. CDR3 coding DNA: TGCGCCAGCAGCCCCGACAGGGGTTACACTGAAGCTTTCTTT.

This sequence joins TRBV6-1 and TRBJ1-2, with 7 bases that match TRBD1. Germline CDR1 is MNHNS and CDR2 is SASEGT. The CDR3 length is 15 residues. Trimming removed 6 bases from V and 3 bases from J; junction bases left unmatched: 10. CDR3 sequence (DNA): TGTGCCAGCAGGCCAACAGGGGAGATGCACTATGGCTACACCTTC. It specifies CASRPTGEMHYGYTF.

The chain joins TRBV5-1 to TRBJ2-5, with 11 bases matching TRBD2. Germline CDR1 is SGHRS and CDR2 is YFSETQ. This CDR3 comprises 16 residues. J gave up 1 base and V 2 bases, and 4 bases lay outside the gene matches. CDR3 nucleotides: TGCGCCAGCAGCTTTACTAGCGGGGGATTCCAAGAGACCCAGTACTTC. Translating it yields CASSFTSGGFQETQYF.

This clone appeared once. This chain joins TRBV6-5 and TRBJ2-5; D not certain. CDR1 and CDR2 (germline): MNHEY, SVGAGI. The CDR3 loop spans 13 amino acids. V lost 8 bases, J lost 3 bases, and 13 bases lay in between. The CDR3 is CASAAYREETQYF. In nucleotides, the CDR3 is TGTGCCAGCGCCGCATATAGGGAAGAGACCCAGTACTTC.

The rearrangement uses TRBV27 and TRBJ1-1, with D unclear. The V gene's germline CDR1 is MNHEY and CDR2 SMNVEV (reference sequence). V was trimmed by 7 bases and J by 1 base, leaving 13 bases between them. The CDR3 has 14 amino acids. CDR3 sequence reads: CASMSVFRNTEAFF. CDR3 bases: TGTGCCAGCATGTCAGTGTTCAGGAACACTGAAGCTTTCTTT.

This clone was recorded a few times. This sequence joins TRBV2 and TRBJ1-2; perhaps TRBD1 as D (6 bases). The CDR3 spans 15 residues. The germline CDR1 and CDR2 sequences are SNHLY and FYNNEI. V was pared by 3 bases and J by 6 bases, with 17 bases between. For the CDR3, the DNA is TGTGCCAGCAGTGACCAAACAGGGTTAAAGGATGGCTACACCTTC. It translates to CASSDQTGLKDGYTF.